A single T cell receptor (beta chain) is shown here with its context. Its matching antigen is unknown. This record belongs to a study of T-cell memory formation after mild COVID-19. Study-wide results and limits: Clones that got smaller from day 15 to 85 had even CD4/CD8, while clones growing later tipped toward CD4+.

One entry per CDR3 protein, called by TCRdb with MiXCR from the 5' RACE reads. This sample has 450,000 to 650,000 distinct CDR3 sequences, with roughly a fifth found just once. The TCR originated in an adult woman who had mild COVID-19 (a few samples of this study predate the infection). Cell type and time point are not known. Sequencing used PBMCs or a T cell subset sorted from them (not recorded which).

In DNA form, the CDR3 reads TGCAGCGATGACGGGGGACAGGCCATTGAAGCTTTCTTT. This gives the protein CSDDGGQAIEAFF. The J gene is TRBJ1-1, the V gene TRBV29-1; 8 bases match TRBD1. CDR3 size: 13 residues. J gave up 7 bases and V 7 bases, and 11 bases lay outside the gene matches. The germline V gene encodes CDR1 SQVTM and CDR2 ANQGSEA.